This T cell receptor (beta chain) appears in the sequencing data of a study of T cell responses to AZD1222 COVID-19 vaccine (dated by TCRdb to 2020 to 2023). In terms of the full investigation: AZD1222 recipients with second doses at about 4 weeks or about 12 weeks were pooled, because spike-specific TCR depth and breadth did not differ between schedules. A total of more than 230 trial participants underwent TCR sequencing, of whom some 200 had received two doses of AZD1222 and around 25 had received two doses of the MenACWY control vaccine. Trial participants were enrolled by age into 18-55, 56-69 and 70-plus year subgroups, with about 150, 28 and 57 TCR-sequenced participants respectively. Findings and caveats that apply to the study as a whole: In the small 56-69-year group, the increase in depth fell short of significance, most likely because of low power. Only a handful of AZD1222 recipients were SARS-CoV-2 seropositive at baseline, limiting conclusions about previously exposed vaccinees. Most participants were white British and females outnumbered males, and the authors suggested that clonal diversity may have been underestimated. Spike-specific TCR breadth and depth rose significantly after two AZD1222 doses compared with day 0 and with MenACWY recipients. Nearly half of unique spike-specific TCRs reportedly recognized epitopes outside regions mutated in the B.1.351 and B.1.1.7 variants. CD4 TCRs associated with the vaccine covered the entire spike protein, and the dominant responses were in regions 160-218 and 743-854. No day 14 peak-response samples were available, so repertoires were characterized only after the peak T cell response.

The CDR3 contains 13 residues, cysteine and phenylalanine counted. CDR3 DNA only is kept here, 39 bases in frame from base 1. The CDR1 and CDR2 encoded by the germline V gene are MGHRA and YSYEKL. V is reduced by 1 base and J by 9 bases, leaving a spacing of 10 bases between them. The CDR3 regions of human TCRbeta chains were analyzed by immunosequencing. From the authors' description of their analysis: TCRs in the repertoires were compared against a reference library of SARS-CoV-2-specific TCRs that had been generated with the MIRA antigen-specificity platform. Breadth was defined as the fraction of unique TCRs that were SARS-CoV-2-associated, and depth was defined as the fraction of total T cells that were SARS-CoV-2-associated. Using the MIRA data, every spike-specific TCR was mapped to the spike region that the TCR reacted to and assigned to either a CD4 or a CD8 class. Log10-transformed breadth and depth values were compared by one-way ANOVA with Sidak's multiple comparisons tests. TCRdb provides this immuneACCESS table in a form limited to in-frame rearrangements. Some clones are lacking; in checked studies, under half of them reflect an unresolved V gene, and why the rest are absent is not known. V, J and clone size derive from that table, while D and trimming were established from the DNA sequence. The sample records approximately 140,000 clones, approximately 89% of which are singletons. The ten largest clones take up around 2.7% of the sample.

This clone appeared once. The clone's antigen remains unknown. Base qualities are not at hand, and no much larger clone is one base apart. Read against the paper, the sample's time point label means: baseline before first vaccination. Samples from vaccinated people were obtained from the UK trials COV001 and COV002, which included a single-blind randomized controlled phase 2/3 trial of AZD1222 (ChAdOx1 nCoV-19) in healthy adults. For TCRbeta chain sequencing, PBMC samples were collected from trial participants at day 0 and at day 28 after the second dose. The TCR sequence derives from an adult in good health. Sequences were derived from peripheral blood, sampled on day 0 of AZD1222 vaccination. Here the chain combines TRBV4-1 and TRBJ1-5, with no reliable assignment of the D segment. The nucleotides read TGCGCCAGCAGCCAAGGGGAACGGCGGCCCCAGCATTTT. Its product reads: CASSQGERRPQHF.